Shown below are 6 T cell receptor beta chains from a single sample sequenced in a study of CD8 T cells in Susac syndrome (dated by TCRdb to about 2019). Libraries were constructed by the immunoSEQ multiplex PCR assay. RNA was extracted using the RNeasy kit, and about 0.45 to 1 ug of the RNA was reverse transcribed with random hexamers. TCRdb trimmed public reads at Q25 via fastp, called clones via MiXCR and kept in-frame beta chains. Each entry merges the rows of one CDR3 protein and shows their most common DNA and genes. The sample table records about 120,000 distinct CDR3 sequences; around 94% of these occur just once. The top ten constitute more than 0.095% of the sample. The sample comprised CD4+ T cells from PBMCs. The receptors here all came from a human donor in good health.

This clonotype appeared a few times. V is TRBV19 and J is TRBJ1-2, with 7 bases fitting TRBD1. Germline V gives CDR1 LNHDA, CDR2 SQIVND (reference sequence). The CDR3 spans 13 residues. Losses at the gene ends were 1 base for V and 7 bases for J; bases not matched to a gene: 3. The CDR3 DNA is TGTGCCAGTAGTATAGGACAGGGTGGTGGCTACACCTTC. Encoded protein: CASSIGQGGGYTF.

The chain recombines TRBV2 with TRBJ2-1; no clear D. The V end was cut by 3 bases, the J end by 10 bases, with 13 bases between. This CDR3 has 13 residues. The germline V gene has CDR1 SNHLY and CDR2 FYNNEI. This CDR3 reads CASSDYAPGEQFF. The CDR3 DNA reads TGTGCCAGCAGTGATTATGCCCCTGGGGAGCAGTTCTTC.

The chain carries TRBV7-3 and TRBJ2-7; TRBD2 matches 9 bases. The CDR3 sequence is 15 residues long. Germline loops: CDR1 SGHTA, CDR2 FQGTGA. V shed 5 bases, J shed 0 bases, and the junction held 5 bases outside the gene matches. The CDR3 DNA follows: TGTGCCAGCAGCCTCGGACTAGCGAGCTCCTACGAGCAGTACTTC. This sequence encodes CASSLGLASSYEQYF.

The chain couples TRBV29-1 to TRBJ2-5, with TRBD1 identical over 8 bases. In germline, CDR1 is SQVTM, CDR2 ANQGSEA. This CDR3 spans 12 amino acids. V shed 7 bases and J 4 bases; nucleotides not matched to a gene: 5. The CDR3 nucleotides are TGCAGCGGGCAGGGGGCGGGAGAGACCCAGTACTTC. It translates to CSGQGAGETQYF. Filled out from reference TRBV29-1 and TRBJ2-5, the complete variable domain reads SAVISQKPSRDICQRGTSLTIQCQVDSQVTMMFWYRQQPGQSLTLIATANQGSEATYESGFVIDKFPISRPNLTFSTLTVSNMSPEDSSIYLCSGQGAGETQYFGPGTRLLVL.

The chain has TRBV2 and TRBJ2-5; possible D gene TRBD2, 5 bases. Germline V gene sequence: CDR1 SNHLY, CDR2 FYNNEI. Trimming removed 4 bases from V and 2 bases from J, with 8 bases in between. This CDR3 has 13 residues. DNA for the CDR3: TGTGCCAGCAGTGCGACTATGCAAGAGACCCAGTACTTC. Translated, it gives CASSATMQETQYF.

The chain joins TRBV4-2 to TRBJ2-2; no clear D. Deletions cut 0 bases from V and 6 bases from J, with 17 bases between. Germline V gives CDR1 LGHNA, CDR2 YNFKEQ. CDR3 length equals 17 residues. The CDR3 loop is CASSQDTRIATAGELFF. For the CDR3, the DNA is TGTGCCAGCAGCCAAGATACCAGGATCGCGACGGCCGGGGAGCTGTTTTTT.